This is a list of T cell receptor beta chains from one sample in a study of identical twins. Each CDR3 protein is one row after TCRdb ran MiXCR on the 5' RACE reads. The table shows fewer than 900,000 distinct CDR3 sequences, with roughly 18% occurring only once. These same data were also listed under a study on T cells expressing NK-cell markers.

Sequenced: PBMCs. The receptors were sampled from a woman between 18 and 29 years old in good health. Each CDR3 is given with its conserved first and last residue. Fields, in order: J gene, clone size, V gene, D gene, CDR3 protein, CDR3 DNA. D genes are given only for firm matches. Where a row states a size, it is once, few, many or the class of an expanded clone; other rows omit it.

TRBJ2-7 | NA | TRBV11-3 | NA | CASSLGGHSGYEQYF | TGTGCCAGCAGCTTAGGGGGACATTCTGGGTACGAGCAGTACTTC
TRBJ2-7 | NA | TRBV3-1 | TRBD2 | CASSQVGRANEQYF | TGTGCCAGCAGCCAAGTCGGGAGGGCCAACGAGCAGTACTTC
TRBJ2-7 | few | TRBV7-9 | NA | CASSSWGLADEQYF | TGTGCCAGCAGTTCTTGGGGGCTAGCGGACGAGCAGTACTTC
TRBJ2-5 | few | TRBV10-3 | TRBD1 | CAIRRDRGETQYF | TGTGCCATCAGACGGGACAGGGGAGAGACCCAGTACTTC
TRBJ2-2 | NA | TRBV20-1 | NA | CSAAPSGRNTGELFF | TGCAGTGCCGCACCCTCGGGGAGGAACACCGGGGAGCTGTTTTTT
TRBJ2-7 | few | TRBV5-5 | NA | CASSVVRGEQYF | TGTGCCAGCAGCGTTGTAAGGGGGGAGCAGTACTTC
TRBJ1-1 | NA | TRBV20-1 | NA | CSASEGSLNTEAFF | TGCAGTGCTAGTGAGGGGTCGTTGAACACTGAAGCTTTCTTT
TRBJ1-2 | NA | TRBV12-3/TRBV12-4 | NA | CASSRLNYGYTF | TGTGCCAGCAGTCGACTGAACTATGGCTACACCTTC
TRBJ1-2 | few | TRBV5-1 | TRBD1 | CASSLDRDSYGYTF | TGCGCCAGCAGCTTGGACAGGGACAGCTATGGCTACACCTTC
TRBJ2-5 | few | TRBV29-1 | NA | CSVEKASGTQYF | TGCAGCGTTGAGAAGGCTTCAGGGACCCAGTACTTC
TRBJ2-1 | NA | TRBV11-2 | NA | CASSPWVGEQFF | TGTGCCAGCAGCCCATGGGTAGGTGAGCAGTTCTTC
TRBJ1-1 | NA | TRBV4-3 | NA | CASSPISRNTEAFF | TGCGCCAGCAGCCCGATCTCGAGGAACACTGAAGCTTTCTTT
TRBJ2-7 | many | TRBV11-2 | TRBD1 | CASSLGTGSEQYF | TGTGCCAGCAGCCTTGGGACAGGAAGCGAGCAGTACTTC
TRBJ1-6 | NA | TRBV5-1 | NA | CASSGGGRSPLHF | TGCGCCAGCAGCGGGGGGGGGCGTTCACCCCTCCACTTT
TRBJ2-1 | few | TRBV9 | NA | CASTGAYNEQFF | TGTGCCAGCACCGGGGCTTACAATGAGCAGTTCTTC
TRBJ2-3 | NA | TRBV9 | NA | CASSESGFTDTQYF | TGTGCCAGCAGCGAAAGCGGATTCACAGATACGCAGTATTTT
TRBJ2-1 | NA | TRBV12-3/TRBV12-4 | NA | CASRRDGAVATF | TGTGCCAGCAGACGCGACGGGGCTGTTGCGACCTTC
TRBJ1-2 | few | TRBV6-2/TRBV6-3 | TRBD1 | CASSRTGANYGYTF | TGTGCCAGCAGTCGGACAGGGGCAAACTATGGCTACACCTTC
TRBJ2-7 | few | TRBV18 | TRBD1 | CASSAFSGQFATYEQYF | TGTGCCAGCTCAGCTTTCTCGGGACAGTTCGCGACCTACGAGCAGTACTTC
TRBJ2-1 | NA | TRBV4-3 | TRBD2 | CASSRAGTNYNEQFF | TGCGCCAGCAGCCGCGCCGGGACTAACTACAATGAGCAGTTCTTC